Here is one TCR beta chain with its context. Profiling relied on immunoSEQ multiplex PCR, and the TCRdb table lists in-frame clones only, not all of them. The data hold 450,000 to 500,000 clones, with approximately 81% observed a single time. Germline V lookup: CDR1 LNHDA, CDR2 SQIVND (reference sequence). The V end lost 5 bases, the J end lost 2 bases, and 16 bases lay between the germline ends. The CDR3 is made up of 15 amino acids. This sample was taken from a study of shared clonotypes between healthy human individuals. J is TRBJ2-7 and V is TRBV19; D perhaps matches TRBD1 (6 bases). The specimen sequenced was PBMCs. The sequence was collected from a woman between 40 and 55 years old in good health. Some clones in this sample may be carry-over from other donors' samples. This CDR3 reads CASSFTGTLAYEQYF. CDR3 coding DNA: TGTGCCAGTAGTTTCACCGGGACACTCGCCTACGAGCAGTACTTC.